The 23 T cell receptor beta chains given below trace back to one sample, sequenced in a study of blood T cell repertoires in COVID-19. This table comes from immunoSEQ multiplex PCR, and its TCRdb copy is limited to in-frame clones, with some not included. The repertoire holds around 130,000 clones, with approximately 87% as singletons. Sequencing was carried out using peripheral blood. The receptors here all came from a woman between 50 and 59 years old with acute or convalescent COVID-19.

The gene calls are TRBV7-2 and TRBJ1-4; 7 bases fit TRBD1. Trimming at V came to 4 bases and at J to 6 bases, leaving 8 bases not matched to a gene. The CDR3 spans 15 residues. Germline V gene sequence: CDR1 SGHTA, CDR2 FQGNSA. CDR3 amino acids: CASSSTGRFDEKLFF. As DNA, the CDR3 is TGTGCCAGCAGCTCGACAGGGAGGTTCGATGAAAAACTGTTTTTT.

This clone was picked up a small number of times. J is TRBJ1-3 and V is TRBV7-3; D not certain. Germline V lookup: CDR1 SGHTA, CDR2 FQGTGA. The V end lost 7 bases, the J end lost 0 bases, and 10 bases lay between the germline ends. The CDR3 contains 14 residues. In nucleotides, the CDR3 is TGTGCCAGCAAAGCGACCAGCTCTGGAAACACCATATATTTT. Translation: CASKATSSGNTIYF.

The genes are TRBV5-8 and TRBJ2-6; D perhaps matches TRBD2 (5 bases). Germline CDR1 and CDR2: SGHTS and YDEGEE. The CDR3 spans 16 residues. The ends were cut back, 0 bases at V and 2 bases at J, with 9 bases in the middle. The CDR3 bases are TGTGCCAGCAGCTTGGAGTGGGGAGCTGGGGCCAACGTCCTGACTTTC. Encoded protein: CASSLEWGAGANVLTF.

The chain combines TRBV2 with TRBJ1-2; D is possibly TRBD1 (6 bases). This CDR3 spans 14 amino acids. V was shortened by 0 bases and J by 7 bases, with 12 bases between the two germline ends. Germline lookup yields CDR1 SNHLY and CDR2 FYNNEI. CDR3 sequence: CASSEATGLGGYTF. The CDR3, as DNA: TGTGCCAGCAGTGAAGCGACAGGTTTGGGTGGCTACACCTTC.

The chain employs TRBV2 and TRBJ2-1; D gene ambiguous. Trimming cost V 7 bases and J 6 bases, with 13 bases left between them. The germline V gene encodes CDR1 SNHLY and CDR2 FYNNEI. This CDR3 spans 13 amino acids. The CDR3 DNA reads TGTGCCAGCAATGGCGGAGAGTTCAATGAGCAGTTCTTC. As protein: CASNGGEFNEQFF. Looking up the rest from reference TRBV2 and TRBJ2-1 gives the full variable domain: EPEVTQTPSHQVTQMGQEVILRCVPISNHLYFYWYRQILGQKVEFLVSFYNNEISEKSEIFDDQFSVERPDGSNFTLKIRSTKLEDSAMYFCASNGGEFNEQFFGPGTRLTVL.

The chain has TRBV7-9 and TRBJ1-2; D unclear. The V gene lost 5 bases and the J gene lost 5 bases, with 9 bases spanning the gap. Germline V gene data show CDR1 as SEHNR and CDR2 as FQNEAQ (reference sequence). The CDR3 has 12 residues. Here the CDR3 reads CASSPDIYGYTF. DNA of the CDR3: TGTGCCAGCAGCCCCGACATATATGGCTACACCTTC.

This clone was picked up one time. CDR3 residues: CAWREQLSTEAFF. CDR3 in DNA: TGTGCCTGGCGGGAACAGTTAAGCACTGAAGCTTTCTTT. The V call is TRBV30, the J call TRBJ1-1; D gene unclear. V was clipped by 5 bases and J by 4 bases, with 14 bases between them. The CDR3 extends over 13 amino acids. The V gene's germline CDR1 is GTSNPN and CDR2 SVGIG (reference sequence).

The count of this clone is one. The chain combines TRBV5-4 with TRBJ2-5; D unresolved. The CDR3 extends over 14 amino acids. In germline, CDR1 is SGHNT, CDR2 YYREEE (reference sequence). V dropped 1 base and J dropped 1 base, with 8 bases sitting between them. CDR3 protein: CASSLMGFQETQYF. CDR3 in DNA: TGTGCCAGCAGCTTGATGGGCTTCCAAGAGACCCAGTACTTC.

The chain recombines TRBV7-9 with TRBJ1-1; D is ambiguous. From germline, CDR1 is SEHNR and CDR2 FQNEAQ (reference sequence). The CDR3 has 15 residues. V lost 1 base and J lost 3, with 12 bases in between. The CDR3 DNA follows: TGTGCCAGCAGCTTAGGCCAATTTGAGGACACTGAAGCTTTCTTT. Translating it yields CASSLGQFEDTEAFF.

CDR3 sequence reads: CASSPWDLRNTGELFF. The CDR3 DNA sequence: TGTGCCAGCTCACCATGGGACTTAAGAAACACCGGGGAGCTGTTTTTT. This chain joins TRBV18 and TRBJ2-2, with D maybe TRBD2 (6 bases). The CDR3 contains 16 residues. V lost 2 bases to trimming and J lost 2 bases, with 12 bases between them. CDR1 and CDR2 from the germline V gene are KGHSH and LQKENI.

V is TRBV7-5 and J is TRBJ2-1; the table calls TRBD2, which could not be checked here. TRBV7-5 is tagged as a pseudogene. The CDR3 has 17 amino acids. CDR3 protein: CVRSARKSGDVRNEQFF. DNA for the CDR3: TGTGTCAGAAGCGCCAGAAAGAGCGGGGACGTACGGAATGAGCAGTTCTTC.

This clone was observed a few times. The V gene is TRBV29-1, the J gene TRBJ1-1; the match to TRBD1 covers 7 bases. Germline V gene data show CDR1 as SQVTM and CDR2 as ANQGSEA. This CDR3 spans 13 amino acids. The junction had 7 bases not matched to a gene; V was cut back by 3 bases and J by 6 bases. DNA for the CDR3: TGCAGCGTTGAGAGAGGGGGCGCGGCTGAAGCTTTCTTT. This encodes CSVERGGAAEAFF.

The gene calls are TRBV5-1 and TRBJ2-2; TRBD1 matches 7 bases. There are 16 residues in the CDR3. V was clipped by 0 bases and J by 7 bases; unmatched bases: 9. Germline V lookup: CDR1 SGHRS, CDR2 YFSETQ. The CDR3 loop reads CASSLEGGPLGGELFF. The CDR3 bases are TGCGCCAGCAGCTTGGAAGGGGGCCCCCTGGGCGGGGAGCTGTTTTTT. The whole variable domain, filled in from reference TRBV5-1 and TRBJ2-2, reads KAGVTQTPRYLIKTRGQQVTLSCSPISGHRSVSWYQQTPGQGLQFLFEYFSETQRNKGNFPGRFSGRQFSNSRSEMNVSTLELGDSALYLCASSLEGGPLGGELFFGEGSRLTVL.

The rearrangement links TRBV30 to TRBJ1-2, with 11 bases fitting TRBD1. Trimming cost V 2 bases and J 8 bases; bases outside gene matches: 7. The CDR3 contains 14 residues. Germline V lookup: CDR1 GTSNPN, CDR2 SVGIG (reference sequence). The CDR3 region is CAWSPGGTGGGYTF. In DNA form, the CDR3 reads TGTGCCTGGAGTCCCGGGGGGACAGGGGGAGGCTACACCTTC.

This clone was seen a few times. V usage is TRBV5-1 and J usage is TRBJ2-2, with 7 nucleotides matching TRBD2. Germline V CDR1 and CDR2: SGHRS, YFSETQ. V shed 4 bases, J shed 3 bases, and the junction held 6 bases outside the gene matches. The CDR3 contains 15 residues. The CDR3 sequence: CASSPGAGDTGELFF. CDR3 coding DNA: TGCGCCAGCAGCCCCGGCGCGGGGGACACCGGGGAGCTGTTTTTT.

The V call is TRBV7-9, the J call TRBJ2-5, with 7 bases fitting TRBD2. Losses at the gene ends were 1 base for V and 3 bases for J; bases not matched to a gene: 5. This CDR3 is built from 15 residues. Germline lookup yields CDR1 SEHNR and CDR2 FQNEAQ (reference sequence). The CDR3 DNA reads as TGTGCCAGCAGCTTAGAGGGACTAATAAAAGAGACCCAGTACTTC. Encoded protein: CASSLEGLIKETQYF.

V is TRBV13 and J is TRBJ2-3; 7 bases are a match to TRBD2. Germline V gene lookup returns CDR1 PRHDT and CDR2 FYEKMQ (reference sequence). The CDR3 spans 14 residues. The J segment lost 7 bases and the V segment lost 3 bases, leaving 7 bases of the junction unmatched. The CDR3 spells CASSFEGGPYTQYF. As DNA, the CDR3 is TGTGCCAGCAGCTTCGAGGGAGGGCCATATACGCAGTATTTT.

V usage is TRBV6-2 or TRBV6-3 and J usage is TRBJ2-7, with 8 bases aligning to TRBD2. Trimming at V came to 5 bases and at J to 6 bases, leaving 24 bases not matched to a gene. The CDR3 consists of 19 residues. Germline V CDR1 and CDR2: MNHEY, SVGEGT. The CDR3 DNA sequence: TGTGCCAGCAGTGACCCCTGGGCGGGGGGTACCTTCAGATTTATCGAGCAGTACTTC. Translating it yields CASSDPWAGGTFRFIEQYF.

The J gene is TRBJ1-2, the V gene TRBV11-1; 12 nucleotides match TRBD1. With V trimmed by 5 bases and J by 7 bases, 11 bases remained unmatched. This CDR3 is built from 16 residues. Germline CDR1 and CDR2: SGHAT and FQDESV (reference sequence). CDR3 in DNA: TGTGCCAGCAGCCCGCTCGGGACAGGGGGCTATAGTGGCTACACCTTC. Its translation: CASSPLGTGGYSGYTF. Complete variable domain (other parts from reference TRBV11-1 and TRBJ1-2): EAEVAQSPRYKITEKSQAVAFWCDPISGHATLYWYRQILGQGPELLVQFQDESVVDDSQLPKDRFSAERLKGVDSTLKIQPAELGDSAMYLCASSPLGTGGYSGYTFGSGTRLTVV.

The chain uses TRBV30 and TRBJ1-6; D may be TRBD1 (5 bases). This CDR3 is 11 amino acids long. The germline V gene has CDR1 GTSNPN and CDR2 SVGIG (reference sequence). V lost 2 bases and J lost 16, with 12 bases in between. The CDR3 nucleotides read TGTGCCTGGAGTCGGGGGACCAAACTCCACTTT. It yields the protein CAWSRGTKLHF.

The chain has TRBV3-1 (or the pseudogene TRBV3-2) and TRBJ2-3; D uncertain. CDR3 size: 14 residues. Germline V gene lookup returns CDR1 LGHDT and CDR2 YNNKEL (reference sequence). Trimming took off 5 bases at V and 2 bases at J, with 11 bases between the two ends. Here the CDR3 reads CASSGTSFTDTQYF. Here the CDR3 DNA reads TGTGCCAGCAGCGGTACGAGTTTCACAGATACGCAGTATTTT.

This clone came up once. The chain combines TRBV5-8 with TRBJ1-5; D unclear. This CDR3 contains 14 residues. The ends were cut back, 2 bases at V and 7 bases at J, with 13 bases in the middle. CDR1 and CDR2 (germline): SGHTS, YDEGEE. The CDR3 reads CASSFRGFQQPQHF. CDR3 bases: TGTGCCAGCAGCTTTAGAGGGTTTCAGCAGCCCCAGCATTTT. The full variable domain, rest sourced from reference TRBV5-8 and TRBJ1-5, is EAGVTQSPTHLIKTRGQQATLRCSPISGHTSVYWYQQALGLGLQFLLWYDEGEERNRGNFPPRFSGRQFPNYSSELNVNALELEDSALYLCASSFRGFQQPQHFGDGTRLSIL.

The genes are TRBV19 and TRBJ1-3; tentative D call: TRBD1 (5 bases). The V gene's germline CDR1 is LNHDA and CDR2 SQIVND (reference sequence). The CDR3 is 15 amino acids. Trimming took off 6 bases at V and 0 bases at J, with 12 bases between the two ends. This CDR3 reads CASSLAQVSGNTIYF. CDR3 sequence (DNA): TGTGCCAGTAGCCTGGCACAGGTCTCTGGAAACACCATATATTTT.